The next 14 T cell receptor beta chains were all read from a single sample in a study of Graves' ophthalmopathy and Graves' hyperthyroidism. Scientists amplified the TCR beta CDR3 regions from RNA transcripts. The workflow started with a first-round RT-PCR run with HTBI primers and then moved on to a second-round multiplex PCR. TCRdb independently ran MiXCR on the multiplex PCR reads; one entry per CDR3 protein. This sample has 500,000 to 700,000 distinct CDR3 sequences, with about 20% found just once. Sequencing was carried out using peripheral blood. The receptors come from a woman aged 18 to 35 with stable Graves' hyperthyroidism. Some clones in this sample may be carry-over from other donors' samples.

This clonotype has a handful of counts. In DNA form, the CDR3 reads TGTGCCAGCAGCCCCAATCTAGGGCAGCCCCAGCATTTT. Amino acid sequence: CASSPNLGQPQHF. The chain is built from TRBV2 and TRBJ1-5; unclear D gene. Germline V gene lookup returns CDR1 SNHLY and CDR2 FYNNEI. Trimming took 6 bases from V and 7 from J, leaving 13 bases between them. The CDR3 runs to 13 residues.

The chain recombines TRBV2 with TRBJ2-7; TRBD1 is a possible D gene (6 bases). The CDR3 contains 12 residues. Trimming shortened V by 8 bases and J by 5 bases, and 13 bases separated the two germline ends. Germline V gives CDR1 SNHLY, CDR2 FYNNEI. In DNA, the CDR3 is TGTGCCAGCCGTCGTGGGGGCCACGAGCAGTACTTC. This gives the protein CASRRGGHEQYF.

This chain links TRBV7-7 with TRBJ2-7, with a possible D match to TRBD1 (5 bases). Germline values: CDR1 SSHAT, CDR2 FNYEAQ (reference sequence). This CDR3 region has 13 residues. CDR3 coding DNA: TGTGCCAGCCGCTTAGGGGAAGACTACGAGCAGTACGTC. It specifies CASRLGEDYEQYV.

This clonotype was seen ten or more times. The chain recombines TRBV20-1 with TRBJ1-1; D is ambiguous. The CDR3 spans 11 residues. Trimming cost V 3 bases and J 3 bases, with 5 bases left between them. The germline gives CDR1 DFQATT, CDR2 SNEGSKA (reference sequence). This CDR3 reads CSASEDTEAFF. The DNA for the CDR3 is TGCAGTGCTAGTGAAGACACTGAAGCTTTCTTT.

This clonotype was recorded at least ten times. In nucleotides, the CDR3 is TGTGCCAGCAGTTTATACGGCATTCAGTACTTC. Amino acids: CASSLYGIQYF. This chain links TRBV28 with TRBJ2-4; D is unclear. From germline, CDR1 is MDHEN and CDR2 SYDVKM. The V end was cut by 1 base, the J end by 9 bases, with 4 bases between. The CDR3 consists of 11 residues.

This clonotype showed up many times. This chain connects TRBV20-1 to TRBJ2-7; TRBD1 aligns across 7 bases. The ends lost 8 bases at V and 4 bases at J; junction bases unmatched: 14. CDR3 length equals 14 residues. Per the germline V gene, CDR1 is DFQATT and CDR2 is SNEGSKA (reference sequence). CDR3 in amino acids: CSTGTDHNFYEQYF. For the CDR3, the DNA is TGCAGTACCGGGACAGATCACAACTTTTACGAGCAGTACTTC.

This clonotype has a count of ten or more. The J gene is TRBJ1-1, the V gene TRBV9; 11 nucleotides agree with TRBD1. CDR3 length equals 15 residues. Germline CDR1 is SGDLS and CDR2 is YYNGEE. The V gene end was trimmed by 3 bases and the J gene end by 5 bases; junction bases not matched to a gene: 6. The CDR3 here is CASSARDRGATEAFF. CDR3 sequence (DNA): TGTGCCAGCAGCGCCCGGGACAGGGGGGCAACTGAAGCTTTCTTT.

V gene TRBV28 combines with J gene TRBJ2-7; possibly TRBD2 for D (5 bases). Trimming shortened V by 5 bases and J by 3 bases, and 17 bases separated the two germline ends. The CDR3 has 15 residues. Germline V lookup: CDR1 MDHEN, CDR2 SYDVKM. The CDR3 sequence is CASSPRPRGHYEQYF. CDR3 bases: TGTGCCAGCAGTCCCCGTCCAAGAGGGCACTACGAGCAGTACTTC.

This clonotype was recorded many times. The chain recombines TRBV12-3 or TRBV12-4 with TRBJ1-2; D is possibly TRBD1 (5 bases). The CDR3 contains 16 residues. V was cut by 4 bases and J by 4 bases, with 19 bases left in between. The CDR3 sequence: CASSSLIGGDAYGYTF. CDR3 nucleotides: TGTGCCAGCAGTTCCCTAATCGGAGGGGACGCCTATGGCTACACCTTC.

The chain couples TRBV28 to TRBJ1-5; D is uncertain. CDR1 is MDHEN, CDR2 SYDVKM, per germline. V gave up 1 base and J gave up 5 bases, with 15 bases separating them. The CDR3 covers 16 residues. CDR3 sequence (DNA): TGTGCCAGCAGTTTATTCTCCGGGTTTAATGATCAGCCCCAGCATTTT. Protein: CASSLFSGFNDQPQHF.

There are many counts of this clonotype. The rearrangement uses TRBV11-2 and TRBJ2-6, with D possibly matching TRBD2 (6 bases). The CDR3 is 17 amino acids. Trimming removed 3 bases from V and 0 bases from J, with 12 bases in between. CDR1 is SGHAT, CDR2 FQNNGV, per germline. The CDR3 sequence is CASSLGPGVSGANVLTF. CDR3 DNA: TGTGCCAGCAGCTTGGGACCGGGGGTCTCTGGGGCCAACGTCCTGACTTTC.

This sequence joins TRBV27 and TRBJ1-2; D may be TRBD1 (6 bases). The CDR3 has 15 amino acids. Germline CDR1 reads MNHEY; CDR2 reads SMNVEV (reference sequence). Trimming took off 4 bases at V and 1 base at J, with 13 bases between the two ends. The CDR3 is CASSSYRTDNYGYTF. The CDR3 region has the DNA TGTGCCAGCAGTTCCTACCGGACAGATAACTATGGCTACACCTTC.

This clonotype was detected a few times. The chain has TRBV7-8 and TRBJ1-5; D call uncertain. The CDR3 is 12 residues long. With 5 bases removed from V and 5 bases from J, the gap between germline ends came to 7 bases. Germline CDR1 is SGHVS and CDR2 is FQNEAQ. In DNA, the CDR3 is TGTGCCAGCAGCCAAAGAGATCAGCCCCAGCATTTT. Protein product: CASSQRDQPQHF.

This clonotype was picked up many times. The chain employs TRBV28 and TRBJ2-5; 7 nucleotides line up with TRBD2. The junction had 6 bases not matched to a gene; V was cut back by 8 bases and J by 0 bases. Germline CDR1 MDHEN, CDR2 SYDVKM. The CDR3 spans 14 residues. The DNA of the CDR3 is TGTGCCAGCGGGCCTAGCGGATACCAAGAGACCCAGTACTTC. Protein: CASGPSGYQETQYF. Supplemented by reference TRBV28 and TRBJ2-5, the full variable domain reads DVKVTQSSRYLVKRTGEKVFLECVQDMDHENMFWYRQDPGLGLRLIYFSYDVKMKEKGDIPEGYSVSREKKERFSLILESASTNQTSMYLCASGPSGYQETQYFGPGTRLLVL.